These 18 T cell receptor beta chains share one sample of origin, sequenced in a study of a mutant IDH1 vaccine in newly diagnosed glioma. The time point: baseline, week 1 (first vaccination visit). Treatment meaning: pre-vaccination baseline after standard-of-care therapy. The repertoire was sequenced with immunoSEQ multiplex PCR; TCRdb's copy has only in-frame clones and lacks some. The table shows roughly 71,000 clones, with 80% to 90% occurring only once. Sample: PBMCs, taken from a glioma patient treated with radiotherapy, temozolomide or both. The source of these receptors is a man aged 25 to 40 with glioma.

This rearrangement joins TRBV6-5 to TRBJ1-4; tentatively, D is TRBD1 (5 bases). The CDR3 sequence is 14 residues long. V was shortened by 7 bases and J by 10 bases, with 19 bases between the two germline ends. From germline, CDR1 is MNHEY and CDR2 SVGAGI. CDR3 bases: TGTGCCAGCACCCCCCCAGTCACCGGGGGAAAACTGTTTTTT. This codes for CASTPPVTGGKLFF.

This chain joins TRBV21-1 and TRBJ2-1. TRBV21-1 is assigned pseudogene status. The CDR3 spans 16 residues. The CDR3 spells CASSKGGRGVNNEQFF. The CDR3 DNA reads as TGTGCCAGCAGCAAAGGGGGTAGGGGGGTGAACAATGAGCAGTTCTTC.

The chain is built from TRBV7-9 and TRBJ1-6; perhaps TRBD1 as D (5 bases). V was shortened by 4 bases and J by 8 bases, with 12 bases between the two germline ends. This CDR3 has 14 residues. In germline, CDR1 is SEHNR, CDR2 FQNEAQ (reference sequence). CDR3 in amino acids: CASSSGIGDSPLHF. The CDR3 coding sequence is TGTGCCAGCAGCTCAGGGATAGGGGATTCACCCCTCCACTTT. The complete variable domain, with remaining parts taken from reference TRBV7-9 and TRBJ1-6, reads DTGVSQNPRHKITKRGQNVTFRCDPISEHNRLYWYRQTLGQGPEFLTYFQNEAQLEKSRLLSDRFSAERPKGSFSTLEIQRTEQGDSAMYLCASSSGIGDSPLHFGNGTRLTVT.

The chain has TRBV27 and TRBJ1-2, with D possibly TRBD1 on 5 matching bases. V gave up 6 bases and J gave up 5 bases, with 22 bases separating them. The germline V gene encodes CDR1 MNHEY and CDR2 SMNVEV (reference sequence). This CDR3 has 16 residues. The CDR3 DNA follows: TGTGCCAGCAGCCCACATAGGTGGGGACGGGGGTATGGCTACACCTTC. This sequence encodes CASSPHRWGRGYGYTF.

The chain links TRBV6-1 to TRBJ2-7, with a possible D match to TRBD2 (5 bases). With 5 bases removed from V and 3 bases from J, the gap between germline ends came to 17 bases. The CDR3 consists of 15 residues. Germline CDR1 is MNHNS and CDR2 is SASEGT. The DNA for the CDR3 is TGTGCCAGCAGTCCCAGGACTCCCTTTAACTACGAGCAGTACTTC. It encodes CASSPRTPFNYEQYF.

This clone appeared a single time. The rearrangement links TRBV15 to TRBJ2-4; 7 bases fit TRBD2. The CDR3 is 16 residues long. V dropped 5 bases and J dropped 3; count of bases not matched to a gene: 10. Germline V gives CDR1 LNHNV, CDR2 YYDKDF (reference sequence). The CDR3 here is CATSAPDGRHKNIQYF. In nucleotides, the CDR3 is TGTGCCACCAGCGCACCCGACGGGAGGCACAAAAACATTCAGTACTTC.

The chain employs TRBV19 and TRBJ1-4, with TRBD1 matching 7 bases. Germline values: CDR1 LNHDA, CDR2 SQIVND (reference sequence). The CDR3 runs to 14 residues. The V segment lost 5 bases and the J segment 6 bases; nucleotides outside the gene matches: 6. CDR3 sequence: CASSLRGLDEKLFF. The CDR3 nucleotides read TGTGCCAGTAGTTTGAGGGGGCTGGATGAAAAACTGTTTTTT. The entire variable domain, with the rest obtained from reference TRBV19 and TRBJ1-4, is as follows: DGGITQSPKYLFRKEGQNVTLSCEQNLNHDAMYWYRQDPGQGLRLIYYSQIVNDFQKGDIAEGYSVSREKKESFPLTVTSAQKNPTAFYLCASSLRGLDEKLFFGSGTQLSVL.

This clone was seen just once. The chain uses TRBV13 and TRBJ1-2, with D perhaps matching TRBD1 (5 bases). V was pared by 5 bases and J by 8 bases, with 18 bases between. This CDR3 has 14 amino acids. The germline CDR1 and CDR2 sequences are PRHDT and FYEKMQ (reference sequence). The CDR3 DNA follows: TGTGCCAGCAGCCCACAAAAGGGGTTAGACGGCTACACCTTC. Translation gives CASSPQKGLDGYTF.

V gene TRBV7-8 combines with J gene TRBJ2-1, with 14 bases fitting TRBD2. From germline, CDR1 is SGHVS and CDR2 FQNEAQ. CDR3 length: 17 residues. The J segment lost 4 bases and the V segment lost 5 bases, leaving 7 bases of the junction unmatched. The DNA for the CDR3 is TGTGCCAGCAGCCCCACGGGACTAGCGGGAGAATACAATGAGCAGTTCTTC. Translating gives CASSPTGLAGEYNEQFF. Looking up the rest from reference TRBV7-8 and TRBJ2-1 gives the full variable domain: GAGVSQSPRYKVAKRGQDVALRCDPISGHVSLFWYQQALGQGPEFLTYFQNEAQLDKSGLPSDRFFAERPEGSVSTLKIQRTQQEDSAVYLCASSPTGLAGEYNEQFFGPGTRLTVL.

CDR3 sequence: CASSGDPAPGELFF. Written as DNA, the CDR3 is TGTGCCAGCAGCGGCGATCCTGCGCCCGGGGAGCTGTTTTTT. The chain uses TRBV5-4 and TRBJ2-2; no definite D call. CDR3 length: 14 residues. V was pared by 4 bases and J by 6 bases, with 13 bases between. Germline CDR1 and CDR2: SGHNT and YYREEE (reference sequence).

Only a few counts were recorded for this clone. The rearrangement uses TRBV28 and TRBJ1-5; D is ambiguous. CDR1 MDHEN and CDR2 SYDVKM come from the germline V gene. Trimming removed 4 bases at V and 5 bases at J, with 9 bases between. The CDR3 consists of 13 residues. CDR3 DNA sequence: TGTGCCAGCAGTTCCACTCTTTATCAGCCCCAGCATTTT. It specifies CASSSTLYQPQHF.

The rearrangement links TRBV10-1 to TRBJ2-7; perhaps TRBD1 as D (5 bases). The germline CDR1 and CDR2 sequences are WNHNN and SYGVQD (reference sequence). CDR3 length: 14 residues. V lost 2 bases, J lost 2 bases, and 10 bases lay in between. The CDR3 bases are TGCGCCAGCAGTGAGGCTCAGGGCCCCTACGAGCAGTACTTC. Its protein is CASSEAQGPYEQYF.

The chain couples TRBV11-3 to TRBJ2-7, with D unresolved. V lost 5 bases, J lost 3 bases, and 14 bases lay in between. This CDR3 comprises 14 residues. Germline values: CDR1 SGHNT, CDR2 YENEEA. CDR3 loop: CASSPPSRDYEQYF. CDR3 bases: TGTGCCAGCAGCCCGCCGAGCAGAGACTACGAGCAGTACTTC.

The V gene is TRBV27, the J gene TRBJ1-5; D remains unclear. V gave up 6 bases and J gave up 8 bases, with 17 bases separating them. CDR3 size: 14 residues. Germline V lookup: CDR1 MNHEY, CDR2 SMNVEV (reference sequence). CDR3 nucleotide sequence: TGTGCCAGCAGCCCCCGCGCGGCCCAAAAGCCCCAGCATTTT. It yields the protein CASSPRAAQKPQHF.

The chain uses TRBV5-1 and TRBJ1-2; D not certain. With 6 bases removed from V and 8 bases from J, the gap between germline ends came to 20 bases. The CDR3 runs to 14 residues. Germline V gene data show CDR1 as SGHRS and CDR2 as YFSETQ. CDR3 region: CASKLEEGRRGYTF. CDR3 DNA sequence: TGCGCCAGCAAACTAGAGGAGGGTCGGCGGGGCTACACCTTC.

V is TRBV6-5 and J is TRBJ2-7, with a possible D match to TRBD2 (5 bases). Between the trimmed V and J ends, which lost 0 bases and 0 bases, there was a span of 12 bases. The CDR3 runs to 16 residues. The germline CDR1 and CDR2 sequences are MNHEY and SVGAGI. The CDR3 reads CASSYSLGASSYEQYF. The CDR3 DNA sequence: TGTGCCAGCAGTTACTCGCTGGGAGCGAGCTCCTACGAGCAGTACTTC.

The CDR3 DNA sequence: TGTGCCAGCAGCTTAAGTCCCAATAACTATGGCTACACCTTC. Translated, it gives CASSLSPNNYGYTF. The chain combines TRBV7-9 with TRBJ1-2; D uncertain. Germline loops: CDR1 SEHNR, CDR2 FQNEAQ (reference sequence). V shed 2 bases and J shed 1 base, with 8 bases lying between them. The CDR3 is 14 residues long.

The gene calls are TRBV6-1 and TRBJ1-3; D gene uncertain. Looked up from germline, CDR1 is MNHNS and CDR2 is SASEGT. Trimming shortened V by 4 bases and J by 8 bases, and 12 bases separated the two germline ends. The CDR3 has 13 amino acids. DNA of the CDR3: TGTGCCAGCAGTGTGGTCCCCGGGGACACCATATATTTT. Translated, it gives CASSVVPGDTIYF.